These 12 T cell receptor beta chains came from one sample sequenced in a study of identifying expanded T cells in peripheral blood. Method: immunoSEQ multiplex PCR; TCRdb's copy keeps in-frame clones and lacks some. Here the sample spans some 100,000 clones, less than 90% being singletons. Sequences were obtained from blood. Source of these receptors: a person aged 18-69 years in good health.

V gene TRBV29-1 combines with J gene TRBJ2-1; no reliable D call. V shed 0 bases and J shed 5 bases, with 8 bases lying between them. Germline V gene sequence: CDR1 SQVTM, CDR2 ANQGSEA. This CDR3 is built from 13 residues. The CDR3 DNA reads TGCAGCGTTGAAGATACAAGGAACAATGAGCAGTTCTTC. Translated, it gives CSVEDTRNNEQFF.

The chain recombines TRBV19 with TRBJ1-4; D uncertain. V dropped 10 bases and J dropped 3 bases, with 30 bases sitting between them. Germline CDR1 LNHDA, CDR2 SQIVND (reference sequence). This CDR3 contains 19 residues. The CDR3 DNA reads TGTGCCACCACGCCGGAGGAGGGATTTAACGTTCAATCTAATGAAAAACTGTTTTTT. This codes for CATTPEEGFNVQSNEKLFF.

Remarks on this clone: Within the sample, other DNA sequences also encode this same CDR3. This chain links TRBV6-6 with TRBJ1-5; TRBD1 matches at 9 bases. The CDR3 runs to 14 residues. The trim removed 4 bases at V and 4 bases at J, leaving 2 bases unmatched. In germline, CDR1 is MNHNY, CDR2 SVGAGI (reference sequence). Here the CDR3 DNA reads TGTGCCAGCAGTTCCGGACAGGGGAATCAGCCCCAGCATTTT. This gives the protein CASSSGQGNQPQHF.

V is TRBV2 and J is TRBJ2-5, with 10 nucleotides matching TRBD2. The CDR3 runs to 17 residues. Looked up from germline, CDR1 is SNHLY and CDR2 is FYNNEI. Trimming cost V 2 bases and J 2 bases; bases outside gene matches: 8. The CDR3 is CASSEFRSGRVQETQYF. CDR3 nucleotide sequence: TGTGCCAGCAGTGAATTTCGAAGCGGGAGGGTACAAGAGACCCAGTACTTC.

This chain uses TRBV19 with TRBJ2-1; 10 bases are a match to TRBD2. Looked up from germline, CDR1 is LNHDA and CDR2 is SQIVND (reference sequence). J was trimmed by 4 bases and V by 8 bases; bases with no gene match: 14. This CDR3 has 17 amino acids. The CDR3 protein is CASGSTGGLASYNEQFF. CDR3 bases: TGTGCCAGTGGGAGTACGGGGGGACTAGCGAGTTACAATGAGCAGTTCTTC.

This chain links TRBV6-4 with TRBJ1-2; weak D call: TRBD1 (5 bases). The CDR3 spans 16 residues. The V gene's germline CDR1 is MRHNA and CDR2 SNTAGT. The V end lost 5 bases, the J end lost 4 bases, and 20 bases lay between the germline ends. CDR3 region: CASSLAGQGVVYGYTF. In DNA form, the CDR3 reads TGTGCCAGCAGTCTCGCCGGCCAGGGAGTAGTCTATGGCTACACCTTC.

The chain couples TRBV5-6 to TRBJ2-5; no clear D. The CDR3 is 15 amino acids. V was pared by 0 bases and J by 3 bases, with 12 bases between. Germline CDR1 and CDR2: SGHDT and YYEEEE. The CDR3 nucleotides read TGTGCCAGCAGCTTGGATACTCTCCTCGAAGAGACCCAGTACTTC. This gives the protein CASSLDTLLEETQYF.

This clone was counted only a few times. The chain recombines TRBV6-4 with TRBJ2-3; 8 bases align to TRBD1. V shed 1 base and J 0 bases; nucleotides not matched to a gene: 3. The CDR3 runs to 16 residues. Per the germline V gene, CDR1 is MRHNA and CDR2 is SNTAGT. CDR3 in amino acids: CASSDLTGASTDTQYF. The CDR3 bases are TGTGCCAGCAGTGACTTGACAGGGGCGAGCACAGATACGCAGTATTTT.

The chain joins TRBV29-1 to TRBJ2-1; 9 bases are a match to TRBD2. This CDR3 contains 14 residues. The junction had 4 bases not matched to a gene; V was cut back by 3 bases and J by 4 bases. CDR1 SQVTM and CDR2 ANQGSEA come from the germline V gene. The CDR3 reads CSVELAGAYNEQFF. CDR3 in DNA: TGCAGCGTTGAGTTAGCGGGGGCATACAATGAGCAGTTCTTC.

The rearrangement joins TRBV5-1 to TRBJ1-2, with D unresolved. The germline gives CDR1 SGHRS, CDR2 YFSETQ. The CDR3 totals 15 residues. V was trimmed by 1 base and J by 4 bases, leaving 14 bases between them. CDR3: CASSLTGPRGYGYTF. The CDR3 DNA reads TGCGCCAGCAGCTTGACCGGTCCCAGAGGCTATGGCTACACCTTC.

The chain recombines TRBV9 with TRBJ1-1; D remains unclear. V was cut by 3 bases and J by 2 bases, with 14 bases left in between. CDR1 SGDLS and CDR2 YYNGEE come from the germline V gene. CDR3 length: 15 residues. CDR3 sequence (DNA): TGTGCCAGCAGCGGAGGGTTCAGTCGAAACACTGAAGCTTTCTTT. Its translation: CASSGGFSRNTEAFF.

This clone was detected a few times. The chain recombines TRBV25-1 with TRBJ1-6, with D maybe TRBD1 (5 bases). Trimming took 5 bases from V and 6 from J, leaving 11 bases between them. The CDR3 has 14 residues. Germline lookup yields CDR1 MGHDK and CDR2 SYGVNS. CDR3 in DNA: TGTGCCAGCAGTCCCACAGGAACTAATTCACCCCTCCACTTT. Translation: CASSPTGTNSPLHF.